This T cell receptor beta chain emerged from a study of T cell repertoires in cytomegalovirus infection. As for the study in general: Through public TCR beta signatures, both CMV infection and matching HLA type were indicated.

Study-wide findings and caveats: Individuals carrying CMV plus the relevant HLA were identified by cumulative frequency of public TCR beta families. HLA-C-restricted CMV clonotypes gave the most frequent clonotype in two of eight donors.

TCRdb reprocessed the reads with MiXCR, giving one entry per CDR3 protein. The sample yields fewer than 700,000 distinct CDR3 sequences, 24% seen once. A few counts support this clonotype. Its target is not known. The V gene lost 1 base and the J gene lost 2 bases, with 13 bases spanning the gap. This CDR3 has 16 residues. From germline, CDR1 is SGHRS and CDR2 YFSETQ. Material: CD8+ T cells from PBMCs. The chain employs TRBV5-1 and TRBJ2-4; D remains unclear. The sequence was obtained from a human donor in good health (CMV status not recorded). Some clones in this sample may be carry-over from other donors' samples. This CDR3 reads CASSLLGGGTKNIQYF. The DNA for the CDR3 is TGCGCCAGCAGCTTGCTAGGCGGTGGAACCAAAAACATTCAGTACTTC.